The table lists the clone carrying this TCR beta chain with a few counts. These data come from a study of T-cell reconstitution after alpha-beta-depleted transplantation in children. As it was prepared, the TCRbeta library received unique molecular identifiers. From the PCR reads, TCRdb called clonotypes with MiXCR, one entry per CDR3 protein. Of approximately 400,000 distinct CDR3 sequences detected, roughly a tenth appear once; the ten largest clones hold approximately 5%. V shed 6 bases and J 7 bases; nucleotides not matched to a gene: 9. Germline V gives CDR1 DFQATT, CDR2 SNEGSKA (reference sequence). The CDR3 is 13 amino acids.

Sequencing used PBMCs from the stem cell graft donor, obtained from the stem cell graft. The TCR comes from a human donor who donated a stem cell graft to a child with acute myeloid leukemia. The gene calls are TRBV20-1 and TRBJ2-7; 10 bases line up with TRBD2. The CDR3 loop reads CSAHLAGVGEQYF. For the CDR3, the DNA is TGCAGTGCCCATCTAGCGGGAGTAGGAGAGCAGTACTTC.